One and the same sample provided the 6 T cell receptor beta chains below, sequenced in a study of CD8+CD57+ T cells in acquired aplastic anemia. Patients chosen for sequencing had CD8+CD57+ cells that had expanded, as shown by flow cytometry. Genomic DNA acted as the template from which TCR beta VDJ combination and CDR3 sequence profiling were carried out. Using its own MiXCR run on the reads, TCRdb lists one record per CDR3 protein. The sample shows some 170,000 distinct CDR3 sequences, roughly 60% of them seen only once. Sequences were obtained from sorted CD4+, CD8+, or CD8+CD57+ T cells (not recorded which) from PBMCs. These receptor sequences come from a human donor with aplastic anemia.

With regard to this clonotype: A much larger clone lies a single base off, so this may be a read error. The chain employs TRBV7-9 and TRBJ2-7; 7 bases map to TRBD2. The CDR3 length is 13 residues. V lost 7 bases, J lost 3 bases, and 6 bases stayed unmatched. CDR1 is SEHNR, CDR2 FQNEAQ, per germline (reference sequence). The CDR3 here is CASTRLADYEQYF. The DNA of the CDR3 is TGTGCCAGCACCCGTCTAGCGGACTACGAGCAGTACTTC.

The V call is TRBV7-8, the J call TRBJ2-3; D is uncertain. Trimming took off 6 bases at V and 7 bases at J, with 11 bases between the two ends. This CDR3 has 12 amino acids. Germline CDR1 reads SGHVS; CDR2 reads FQNEAQ. This CDR3 reads CASSLSGHTQYF. CDR3 nucleotide sequence: TGTGCCAGCAGTTTATCAGGCCATACGCAGTATTTT.

This clonotype was seen many times. This sequence joins TRBV27 and TRBJ2-7, with a possible D match to TRBD2 (7 bases). V dropped 4 bases and J dropped 5 bases, with 12 bases sitting between them. The CDR3 totals 13 residues. The V gene's germline CDR1 is MNHEY and CDR2 SMNVEV (reference sequence). The CDR3 sequence: CASSYGGRNEQYF. The CDR3 nucleotides are TGTGCCAGCAGTTACGGGGGGCGGAACGAGCAGTACTTC.

The V call is TRBV9, the J call TRBJ1-1; D call uncertain. From germline, CDR1 is SGDLS and CDR2 YYNGEE. Trimming cost V 0 bases and J 5 bases, with 8 bases left between them. The CDR3 contains 13 residues. CDR3 residues: CASSVVKGTEAFF. In nucleotides, the CDR3 is TGTGCCAGCAGCGTAGTCAAGGGAACTGAAGCTTTCTTT.

This rearrangement joins TRBV27 to TRBJ2-1; 8 nucleotides agree with TRBD1. The CDR3 loop spans 15 amino acids. Germline CDR1 is MNHEY and CDR2 is SMNVEV (reference sequence). J was trimmed by 3 bases and V by 2 bases; bases with no gene match: 3. The CDR3 is CASSLLGTGYNEQFF. The DNA for the CDR3 is TGTGCCAGCAGTTTACTCGGGACAGGCTACAATGAGCAGTTCTTC.

The chain couples TRBV7-2 to TRBJ1-2, with no clear D. The CDR3 runs 16 residues. Germline V CDR1 and CDR2: SGHTA, FQGNSA. Deletions cut 6 bases from V and 4 bases from J, with 21 bases between. The CDR3 region has the DNA TGTGCCAGCAGTCTATTGGGCCCGGGCAGCCTCTATGGCTACACCTTC. Translated: CASSLLGPGSLYGYTF.